One sample yielded the 22 T cell receptor beta chains listed below, sequenced in a study of human T cells and chemical hapten exposure. Specified time point: pre-sensitization, week 0. As for treatment: therapeutic diphenylcyclopropenone sensitization with weekly scalp DPC. TCRdb analysed the RACE reads with MiXCR anew, one entry per CDR3 protein. The data contain 150,000 to 200,000 distinct CDR3 sequences, 25% to 35% of them singletons. Sequences were derived from whole blood, sampled in connection with sensitization to the hapten diphenylcyclopropenone (DPC). Receptors were obtained from a woman aged 30 to 39 with alopecia areata. Some clones in this sample may be carry-over from other donors' samples.

This chain links TRBV29-1 with TRBJ1-1; perhaps TRBD1 as D (5 bases). Trimming took off 6 bases at V and 1 base at J, with 18 bases between the two ends. The CDR3 loop spans 15 amino acids. Germline assignment: CDR1 SQVTM and CDR2 ANQGSEA. Written as DNA, the CDR3 is TGCAGCGTCCAAAATCCGGGACGGACGAACACTGAAGCTTTCTTT. This codes for CSVQNPGRTNTEAFF.

The chain has TRBV25-1 and TRBJ1-4; D possibly corresponds to TRBD1 (6 bases). Germline CDR1 MGHDK, CDR2 SYGVNS. The CDR3 contains 14 residues. V shed 8 bases and J shed 6 bases, with 16 bases lying between them. CDR3 DNA sequence: TGTGCCAGCGTTCTGGGGGGGGCGGATGAAAAACTGTTTTTT. Amino acid sequence: CASVLGGADEKLFF.

This sequence joins TRBV20-1 and TRBJ2-7; D tentatively fits TRBD1 or TRBD2 (6 bases each). The CDR3 is made up of 13 amino acids. Between the trimmed V and J ends, which lost 7 bases and 2 bases, there was a span of 15 bases. Germline CDR1 DFQATT, CDR2 SNEGSKA (reference sequence). The CDR3 here is CSGSGGGTYEQYF. CDR3 DNA sequence: TGCAGTGGTTCCGGAGGGGGAACCTACGAGCAGTACTTC.

This clonotype was seen more than once but under ten times. The gene calls are TRBV10-3 and TRBJ2-3; D may correspond to TRBD1 or TRBD2 (5 bases each). Germline V gene sequence: CDR1 ENHRY, CDR2 SYGVKD. V was shortened by 9 bases and J by 4 bases, with 8 bases between the two germline ends. The CDR3 sequence is 11 residues long. In DNA form, the CDR3 reads TGTGCCATGGGACCGGCAGATACGCAGTATTTT. Protein sequence: CAMGPADTQYF.

This clonotype occurred a few times. The rearrangement uses TRBV29-1 and TRBJ1-5; D possibly corresponds to TRBD1 (6 bases). Germline V lookup: CDR1 SQVTM, CDR2 ANQGSEA. Trimming took off 4 bases at V and 0 bases at J, with 10 bases between the two ends. The CDR3 is 14 amino acids. CDR3 sequence: CSVGGGHSNQPQHF. The CDR3 DNA reads TGCAGCGTTGGCGGGGGACATAGCAATCAGCCCCAGCATTTT.

This clonotype was picked up a small number of times. The V and J genes are TRBV28 and TRBJ2-3; D gene uncertain. This CDR3 is 16 amino acids long. Germline-derived CDR1 and CDR2 are MDHEN and SYDVKM. With 5 bases removed from V and 0 bases from J, the gap between germline ends came to 15 bases. CDR3 DNA: TGTGCCAGCAGTCCCTTGAGATTTTCTAGCACAGATACGCAGTATTTT. Its protein is CASSPLRFSSTDTQYF.

This clonotype turned up a few times. V gene TRBV20-1 combines with J gene TRBJ2-5; 8 bases match TRBD1. Losses at the gene ends were 3 bases for V and 2 bases for J; bases not matched to a gene: 8. Germline CDR1 and CDR2: DFQATT and SNEGSKA (reference sequence). CDR3 length equals 15 residues. In nucleotides, the CDR3 is TGCAGTGCTAGGGTAGAGACAGGGGTTCAAGAGACCCAGTACTTC. This encodes CSARVETGVQETQYF.

The chain has TRBV4-2 and TRBJ2-3; possible D gene TRBD2, 5 bases. V was clipped by 0 bases and J by 2 bases, with 15 bases between them. The CDR3 length is 17 residues. The germline CDR1 and CDR2 sequences are LGHNA and YNFKEQ. The DNA for the CDR3 is TGTGCCAGCAGCCAAGATCAGGCGACTAAACACACAGATACGCAGTATTTT. Amino acid sequence: CASSQDQATKHTDTQYF.

The table lists this clonotype with a few counts. J is TRBJ2-2 and V is TRBV7-2; possible D gene TRBD2, 6 bases. CDR1 and CDR2 from the germline V gene are SGHTA and FQGNSA. There are 16 residues in the CDR3. Trimming shortened V by 1 base and J by 5 bases, and 14 bases separated the two germline ends. DNA of the CDR3: TGTGCCAGCAGCTTAGTGGGGGGACTGACAACCGGGGAGCTGTTTTTT. This encodes CASSLVGGLTTGELFF.

The DNA of the CDR3 is TGTGCCAGCAGTCTACTCAAGGGGAGCTATGGCTACACCTTC. Translating it yields CASSLLKGSYGYTF. This chain uses TRBV28 with TRBJ1-2; D possibly corresponds to TRBD1 (5 bases). This CDR3 spans 14 amino acids. V was cut by 5 bases and J by 4 bases, with 14 bases left in between. CDR1 is MDHEN, CDR2 SYDVKM, per germline.

The chain has TRBV20-1 and TRBJ1-4; D is unclear. CDR3 length equals 11 residues. V dropped 1 base and J dropped 8 bases, with 5 bases sitting between them. Germline CDR1 and CDR2: DFQATT and SNEGSKA (reference sequence). The CDR3 bases are TGCAGTGCTAGAGTGGGCGAAAAACTGTTTTTT. Translated, it gives CSARVGEKLFF.

This clonotype occurred a few times. This chain connects TRBV6-2 or TRBV6-3 to TRBJ2-7; D perhaps matches TRBD1 (5 bases). Germline-derived CDR1 and CDR2 are MNHEY and SVGEGT. This CDR3 is built from 15 residues. The ends were cut back, 2 bases at V and 2 bases at J, with 13 bases in the middle. The CDR3 nucleotides read TGTGCCAGCAGTTACGCGGACAAGAGGACCTACGAGCAGTACTTC. Translated, it gives CASSYADKRTYEQYF.

The chain carries TRBV2 and TRBJ1-5; 7 nucleotides agree with TRBD1. The CDR3 has 12 residues. Germline V gives CDR1 SNHLY, CDR2 FYNNEI. The V gene end was trimmed by 1 base and the J gene end by 11 bases; junction bases not matched to a gene: 2. The CDR3 bases are TGTGCCAGCAGTGAAGACAGGGGAGCCCAGCATTTT. As protein: CASSEDRGAQHF.

The genes are TRBV28 and TRBJ2-1; D remains unclear. CDR1 is MDHEN and CDR2 is SYDVKM in the germline V gene. This CDR3 has 17 residues. V lost 3 bases, J lost 5 bases, and 20 bases lay in between. CDR3 region: CASSLHALMPGNNEQFF. Written as DNA, the CDR3 is TGTGCCAGCAGTTTGCACGCTCTAATGCCGGGTAACAATGAGCAGTTCTTC.

This chain uses TRBV7-2 with TRBJ2-7; D gene unclear. CDR3 length: 14 residues. Per germline, CDR1 SGHTA and CDR2 FQGNSA. Trimming stripped 2 bases from V and 6 bases from J, with 14 bases between. This CDR3 reads CASSLMGPVPEQYF. DNA of the CDR3: TGTGCCAGCAGCTTAATGGGCCCCGTCCCCGAGCAGTACTTC. The full variable domain, completed using reference TRBV7-2 and TRBJ2-7, is GAGVSQSPSNKVTEKGKDVELRCDPISGHTALYWYRQSLGQGLEFLIYFQGNSAPDKSGLPSDRFSAERTGGSVSTLTIQRTQQEDSAVYLCASSLMGPVPEQYFGPGTRLTVT.

This clonotype was counted between two and nine times. The chain links TRBV5-5 to TRBJ1-5; possible D gene TRBD1, 6 bases. The CDR3 extends over 17 amino acids. Germline CDR1 and CDR2: SGHKS and YYEKEE (reference sequence). Trimming left V 4 bases short and J 2 bases short, with 19 bases between. The CDR3 protein is CASSLTGRAGGNQPQHF. In DNA form, the CDR3 reads TGTGCCAGCAGCCTGACAGGCAGGGCTGGCGGCAATCAGCCCCAGCATTTT.

This clonotype was seen a handful of times. The rearrangement joins TRBV10-3 to TRBJ2-1; D is undetermined. The CDR3 is 12 amino acids. The V end was cut by 4 bases, the J end by 9 bases, with 10 bases between. The V gene's germline CDR1 is ENHRY and CDR2 SYGVKD. The CDR3 nucleotides read TGTGCCATCAGTGGCTCCCTTAGTGAGCAGTTCTTC. It codes for CAISGSLSEQFF.

Only a few counts were recorded for this clonotype. The chain uses TRBV20-1 and TRBJ1-1, with 9 bases identical to TRBD1. The germline CDR1 and CDR2 sequences are DFQATT and SNEGSKA (reference sequence). The CDR3 runs 11 residues. CDR3 region: CRGQGRSEAFF. The CDR3 DNA reads as TGCAGGGGACAGGGAAGATCTGAAGCTTTCTTT.

In this sample, this clonotype turned up a few times. V usage is TRBV18 and J usage is TRBJ1-1, with 8 bases identical to TRBD1. With V trimmed by 2 bases and J by 6 bases, 11 bases remained unmatched. There are 16 residues in the CDR3. Germline values: CDR1 KGHSH, CDR2 LQKENI. The CDR3 spells CASSPNSRTGKSEAFF. The CDR3 nucleotides are TGTGCCAGCTCACCAAATTCTCGGACAGGGAAGTCTGAAGCTTTCTTT.

This clonotype was observed a handful of times. V and J are TRBV5-1 and TRBJ2-5; D assignment may be TRBD1 or TRBD2 (5 bases each). Per the germline V gene, CDR1 is SGHRS and CDR2 is YFSETQ. This CDR3 has 14 amino acids. V lost 3 bases and J lost 4, with 13 bases in between. CDR3 DNA: TGCGCCAGCAGCTCTCCGGGGCGAGGAGAGACCCAGTACTTC. This encodes CASSSPGRGETQYF.

V gene TRBV29-1 combines with J gene TRBJ2-3; D is undetermined. V dropped 7 bases and J dropped 5 bases, with 10 bases sitting between them. The CDR3 sequence is 11 residues long. Germline CDR1 reads SQVTM; CDR2 reads ANQGSEA. This chain's CDR3 is CSAVRIDTQYF. Written as DNA, the CDR3 is TGCAGCGCCGTGCGCATAGATACGCAGTATTTT.

This clonotype has more than one count but fewer than ten. The genes are TRBV11-2 and TRBJ2-3; D remains ambiguous. V gave up 3 bases and J gave up 9 bases, with 10 bases separating them. From germline, CDR1 is SGHAT and CDR2 FQNNGV. This CDR3 comprises 12 residues. The CDR3 region is CASSLTTATQYF. The CDR3 coding sequence is TGTGCCAGCAGCTTGACGACGGCCACGCAGTATTTT.